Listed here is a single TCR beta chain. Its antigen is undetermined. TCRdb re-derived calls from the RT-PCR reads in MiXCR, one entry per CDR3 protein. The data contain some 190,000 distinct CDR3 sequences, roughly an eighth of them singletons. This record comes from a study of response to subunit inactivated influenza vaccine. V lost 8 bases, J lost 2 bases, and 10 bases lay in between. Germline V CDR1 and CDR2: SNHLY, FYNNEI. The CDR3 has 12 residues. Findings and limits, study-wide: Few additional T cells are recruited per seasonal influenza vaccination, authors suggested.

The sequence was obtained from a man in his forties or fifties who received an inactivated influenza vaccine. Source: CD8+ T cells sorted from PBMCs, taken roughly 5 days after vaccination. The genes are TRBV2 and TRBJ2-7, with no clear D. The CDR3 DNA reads TGTGCCAGCGCTCCGGGTCCCTACGAGCAGTACTTC. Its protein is CASAPGPYEQYF.